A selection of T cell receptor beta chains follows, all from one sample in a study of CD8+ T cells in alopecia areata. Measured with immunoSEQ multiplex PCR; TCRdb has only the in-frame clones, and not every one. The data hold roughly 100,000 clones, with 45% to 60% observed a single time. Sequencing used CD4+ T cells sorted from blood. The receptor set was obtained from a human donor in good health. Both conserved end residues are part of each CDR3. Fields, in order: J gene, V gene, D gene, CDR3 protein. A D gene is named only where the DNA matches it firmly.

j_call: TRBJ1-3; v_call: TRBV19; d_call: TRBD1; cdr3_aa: CASSEFTGTAGNTIYF
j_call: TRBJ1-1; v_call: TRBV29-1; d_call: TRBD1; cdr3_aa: CSVWDRRGSGNTEAFF
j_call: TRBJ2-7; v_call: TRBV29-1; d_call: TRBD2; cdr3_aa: CSVEAGGYEQYF
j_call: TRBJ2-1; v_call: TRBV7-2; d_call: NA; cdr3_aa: CASSSGNDNEQFF
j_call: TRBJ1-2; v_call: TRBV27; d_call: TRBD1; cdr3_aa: CASSFDRADYGYTF
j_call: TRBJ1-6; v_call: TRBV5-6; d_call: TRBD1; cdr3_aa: CASSLRTGQNSPLHF
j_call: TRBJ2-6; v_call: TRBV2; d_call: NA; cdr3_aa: CASSFQGTGANVLTF
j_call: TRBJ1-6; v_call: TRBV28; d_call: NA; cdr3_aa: CASSAPTPLHF
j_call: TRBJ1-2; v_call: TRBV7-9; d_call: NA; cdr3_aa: CASSGHGGGYGYTF
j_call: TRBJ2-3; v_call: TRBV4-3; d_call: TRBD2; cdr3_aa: CASSQDSGGAGNTQYF
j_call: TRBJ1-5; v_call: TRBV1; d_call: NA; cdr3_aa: CTSGTGGLGNQPQHF
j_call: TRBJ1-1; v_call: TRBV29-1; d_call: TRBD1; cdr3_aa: CSTRPTGANTEAFF
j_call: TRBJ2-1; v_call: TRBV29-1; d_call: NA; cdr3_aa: CSVPGQSIHEQFF
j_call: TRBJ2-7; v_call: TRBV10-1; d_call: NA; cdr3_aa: CASSENRGSYEQYF
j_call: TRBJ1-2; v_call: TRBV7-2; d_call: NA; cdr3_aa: CASSLSTLEGYTF
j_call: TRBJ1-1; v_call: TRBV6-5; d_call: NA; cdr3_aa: CASSYSREERAEAFF
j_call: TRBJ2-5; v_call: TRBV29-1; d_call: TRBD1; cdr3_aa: CSVGQGQTQYF
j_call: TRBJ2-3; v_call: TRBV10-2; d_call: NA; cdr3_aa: CASSDRTLNTDTQYF
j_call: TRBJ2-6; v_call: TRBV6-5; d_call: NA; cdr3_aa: CASSLGVSGANVLTF
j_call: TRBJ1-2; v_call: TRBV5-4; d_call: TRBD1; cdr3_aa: CASSLSHGQDGYTF
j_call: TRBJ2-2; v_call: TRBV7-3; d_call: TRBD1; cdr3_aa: CASSSGTAGELFF
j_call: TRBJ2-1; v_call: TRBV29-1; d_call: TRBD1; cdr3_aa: CSARTGYYNEQFF
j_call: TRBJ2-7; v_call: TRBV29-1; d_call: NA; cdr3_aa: CSVARAPLYEQYF
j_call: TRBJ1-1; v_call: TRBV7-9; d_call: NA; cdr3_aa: CASWTASEAFF
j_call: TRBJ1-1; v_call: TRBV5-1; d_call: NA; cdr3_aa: CASSLDRPNTEAFF
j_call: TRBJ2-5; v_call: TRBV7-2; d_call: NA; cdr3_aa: CASSLGDLARGETQYF
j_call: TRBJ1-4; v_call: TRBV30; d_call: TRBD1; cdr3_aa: CAWKGGQGTHEKLFF
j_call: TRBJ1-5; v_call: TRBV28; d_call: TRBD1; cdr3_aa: CASSLSGQGKPQHF
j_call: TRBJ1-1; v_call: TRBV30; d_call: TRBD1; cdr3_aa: CAWSVRSPPRDRDKAFF
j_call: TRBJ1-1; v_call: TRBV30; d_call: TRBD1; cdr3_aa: CAWRATGGFTEAFF
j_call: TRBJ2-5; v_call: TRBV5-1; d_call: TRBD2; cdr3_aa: CASRPGLAGETQYF
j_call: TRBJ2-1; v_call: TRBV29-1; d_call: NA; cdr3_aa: CSVVQGGNEQFF
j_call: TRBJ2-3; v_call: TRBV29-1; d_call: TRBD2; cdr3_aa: CSVAGTSGGLTDTQYF
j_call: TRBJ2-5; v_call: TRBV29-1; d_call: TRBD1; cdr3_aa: CSVISDRGKTQYF
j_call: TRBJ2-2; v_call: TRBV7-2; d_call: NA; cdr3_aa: CASSLGGYNTGELFF
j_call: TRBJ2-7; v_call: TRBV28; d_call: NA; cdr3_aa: CASSWSGGVSYEQYF
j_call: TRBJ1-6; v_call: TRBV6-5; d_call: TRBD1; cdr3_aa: CASRGQGASSPLHF
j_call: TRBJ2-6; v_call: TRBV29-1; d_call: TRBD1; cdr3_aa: CSAMGQGAGANVLTF
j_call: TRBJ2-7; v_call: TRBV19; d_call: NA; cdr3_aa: CASSGGAGRSYEQYF
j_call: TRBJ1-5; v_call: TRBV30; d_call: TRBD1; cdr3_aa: CAWSPGGAVQPQHF
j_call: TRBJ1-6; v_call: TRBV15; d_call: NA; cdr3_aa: CATSRRQSSPLHF
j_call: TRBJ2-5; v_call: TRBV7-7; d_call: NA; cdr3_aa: CASSLGLVETQYF
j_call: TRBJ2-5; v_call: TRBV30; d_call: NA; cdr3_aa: CAWSVHRGRETQYF
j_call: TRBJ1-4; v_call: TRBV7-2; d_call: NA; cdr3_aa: CASSPAGWNEKLFF
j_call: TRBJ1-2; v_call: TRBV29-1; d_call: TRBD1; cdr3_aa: CSVSGQGKRKGSYGYTF
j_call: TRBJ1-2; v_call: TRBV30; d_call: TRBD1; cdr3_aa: CAWSTSDRASNYGYTF
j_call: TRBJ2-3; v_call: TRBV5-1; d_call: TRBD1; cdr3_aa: CASSSDPRGLDTQYF
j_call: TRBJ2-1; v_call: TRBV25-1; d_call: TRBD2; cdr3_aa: CASNPPGGLYNEQFF
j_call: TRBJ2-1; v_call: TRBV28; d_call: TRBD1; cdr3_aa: CASKPGTGGVEQFF